Each of the 7 T cell receptor beta chains below was sequenced from the same sample in a study of T cell repertoires in cytomegalovirus infection. Each CDR3 protein gets one entry after TCRdb re-called the reads with MiXCR. The sample carries about 140,000 distinct CDR3 sequences, about 6.5% recorded once. Specimen: PBMCs. The source of these receptors is a human donor in good health (CMV status not recorded). Some clones in this sample may be carry-over from other donors' samples.

The rearrangement uses TRBV30 and TRBJ1-5, with D maybe TRBD1 (5 bases). Trimming pared 1 base from V and 4 bases from J, leaving 8 bases between. The V gene's germline CDR1 is GTSNPN and CDR2 SVGIG (reference sequence). The CDR3 is 13 residues long. CDR3 loop: CAWSGQGNQPQHF. DNA for the CDR3: TGTGCCTGGAGTGGGCAGGGAAATCAGCCCCAGCATTTT.

With respect to this clonotype: A clone one base away is much larger, so this may be a read error. The rearrangement uses TRBV6-8 and TRBJ1-1; D might be TRBD1 (5 bases). Trimming removed 2 bases from V and 3 bases from J, with 13 bases in between. The CDR3 has 15 residues. The germline V gene encodes CDR1 MNHGY and CDR2 SAAAGT. The CDR3 DNA follows: TGTGCCAGCAGTTACGAGGGACGAATGGACACTGAAGCTTTCTTT. Its protein is CASSYEGRMDTEAFF.

This clonotype appeared many times. The chain couples TRBV7-2 to TRBJ1-2, with D perhaps TRBD1 (6 bases). Germline V gives CDR1 SGHTA, CDR2 FQGNSA. This CDR3 comprises 15 residues. V lost 1 base to trimming and J lost 4 bases, with 13 bases between them. CDR3 nucleotides: TGTGCCAGCAGCTTAGGGGGGGGGGCAAGCTATGGCTACACCTTC. Encoded protein: CASSLGGGASYGYTF.

This clonotype has more than one count but fewer than ten. This rearrangement joins TRBV20-1 to TRBJ1-5; TRBD1 aligns across 8 bases. With V trimmed by 2 bases and J by 7 bases, 7 bases remained unmatched. This CDR3 comprises 14 residues. CDR1 and CDR2 from the germline V gene are DFQATT and SNEGSKA (reference sequence). CDR3 in DNA: TGCAGTGCTAGAATAGGACAGGGTAAACAGCCCCAGCATTTT. It specifies CSARIGQGKQPQHF.

This clonotype was recorded many times. The chain employs TRBV7-2 and TRBJ2-3, with TRBD1 matching 8 bases. With 4 bases clipped from V and 4 bases from J, the junction kept 10 bases outside the gene matches. This CDR3 is 16 amino acids long. CDR1 and CDR2 (germline): SGHTA, FQGNSA. The CDR3 nucleotides are TGTGCCAGCAGCTCGGGACAGGCTGCAGCGCCAGATACGCAGTATTTT. The encoded protein is CASSSGQAAAPDTQYF.

This chain's CDR3 is CSASRHLQPQHF. The CDR3 DNA sequence: TGCAGTGCTAGTCGGCACCTACAGCCCCAGCATTTT. The chain employs TRBV20-1 and TRBJ1-5; D ambiguous. Trimming removed 3 bases from V and 7 bases from J, with 10 bases in between. The CDR3 consists of 12 residues. CDR1 and CDR2 from the germline V gene are DFQATT and SNEGSKA (reference sequence).

This clonotype was recorded many times. The V and J genes are TRBV19 and TRBJ1-2, with 8 nucleotides matching TRBD1. The CDR3 is made up of 17 amino acids. Germline CDR1 LNHDA, CDR2 SQIVND (reference sequence). V gave up 4 bases and J gave up 1 base; unmatched junction bases: 11. The CDR3 loop reads CASSSPSGTGGNYGYTF. The DNA for the CDR3 is TGTGCCAGTAGTAGCCCCTCCGGAACAGGGGGTAACTATGGCTACACCTTC.